The 2 T cell receptor beta chains in this list originate from one sample, sequenced in a study of T cell responses to AZD1222 COVID-19 vaccine. Profiled with immunoSEQ multiplex PCR; TCRdb holds only in-frame clones, not every one. The table has under 200,000 clones, around nine tenths seen once. The input for sequencing was peripheral blood, taken 28 days after the second AZD1222 dose. These receptor sequences come from an adult who received the AZD1222 COVID-19 vaccine.

In this sample, this clone turned up a few times. The rearrangement links TRBV28 to TRBJ2-7; 13 bases fit TRBD2. J was trimmed by 4 bases and V by 4 bases; bases with no gene match: 13. Germline V gives CDR1 MDHEN, CDR2 SYDVKM. This CDR3 spans 18 amino acids. The CDR3 sequence is CASSSPKGGLAGFYEQYF. DNA of the CDR3: TGTGCCAGCAGTTCTCCCAAGGGGGGACTAGCGGGATTTTACGAGCAGTACTTC.

The table lists this clone with a few counts. This chain joins TRBV7-2 and TRBJ2-7, with 7 bases matching TRBD1. V trimming: 5 bases; J trimming: 4 bases; junction bases outside the gene matches: 8. Germline V lookup: CDR1 SGHTA, CDR2 FQGNSA. The CDR3 extends over 14 amino acids. CDR3 protein: CASSTRTGAYEQYF. CDR3 nucleotide sequence: TGTGCCAGCAGCACCCGAACAGGGGCATACGAGCAGTACTTC.